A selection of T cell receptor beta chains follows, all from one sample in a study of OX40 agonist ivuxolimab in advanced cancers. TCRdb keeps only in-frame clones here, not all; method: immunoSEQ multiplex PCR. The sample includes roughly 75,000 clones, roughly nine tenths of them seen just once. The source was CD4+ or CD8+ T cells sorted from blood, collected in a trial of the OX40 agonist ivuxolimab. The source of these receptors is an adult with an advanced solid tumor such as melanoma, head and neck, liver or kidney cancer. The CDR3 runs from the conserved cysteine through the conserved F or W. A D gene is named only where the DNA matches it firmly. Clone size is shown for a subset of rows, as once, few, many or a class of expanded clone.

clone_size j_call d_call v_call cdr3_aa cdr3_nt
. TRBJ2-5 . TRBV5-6 CASSWGNQETQYF TGTGCCAGCAGCTGGGGGAACCAAGAGACCCAGTACTTC
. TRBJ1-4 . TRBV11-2 CASSLTGEAPVLFF TGTGCCAGCAGCTTAACCGGTGAGGCGCCGGTACTGTTTTTT
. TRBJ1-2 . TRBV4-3 CASSPTVLGGYTF TGCGCCAGCAGCCCCACGGTTTTGGGAGGCTACACCTTC
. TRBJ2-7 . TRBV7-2 CASSFLRGETEQYF TGTGCCAGCAGCTTCCTCCGGGGAGAGACCGAGCAGTACTTC
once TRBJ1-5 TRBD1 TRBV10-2 CARDRGVNQPQHF TGCGCCAGAGACAGGGGGGTCAATCAGCCCCAGCATTTT
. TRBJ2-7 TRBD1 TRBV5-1 CASSLGTGDEQYF TGCGCCAGCAGCTTGGGGACAGGGGACGAGCAGTACTTC
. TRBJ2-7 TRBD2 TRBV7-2 CASSSPGLAGSFYEQYF TGTGCCAGCAGCTCTCCGGGACTAGCGGGTTCCTTCTACGAGCAGTACTTC
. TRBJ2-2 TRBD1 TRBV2 CASRAGTANTGELFF TGTGCCAGCAGGGCCGGGACAGCGAACACCGGGGAGCTGTTTTTT
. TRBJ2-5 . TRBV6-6 CASTKGLGAVWETQYF TGTGCCAGCACTAAGGGCTTGGGGGCGGTGTGGGAGACCCAGTACTTC
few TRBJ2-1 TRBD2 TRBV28 CASSPSGRGDEQFF TGTGCCAGCAGCCCAAGCGGGAGAGGGGATGAGCAGTTCTTC
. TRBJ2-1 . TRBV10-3 CAIRPDSSSYNEQFF TGTGCCATCAGACCGGACTCTAGCTCCTACAATGAGCAGTTCTTC
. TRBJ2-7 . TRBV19 CASINPSPYEQYF TGTGCCAGTATCAACCCGAGTCCCTACGAGCAGTACTTC
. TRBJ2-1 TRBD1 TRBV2 CASKKETGHYNEQFF TGTGCCAGCAAAAAGGAGACAGGGCATTACAATGAGCAGTTCTTC
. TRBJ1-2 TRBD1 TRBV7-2 CASSPGQGAGYTF TGTGCCAGCAGCCCGGGACAGGGGGCGGGCTACACCTTC
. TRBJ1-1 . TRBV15 CATSRTTGSITEAFF TGTGCCACCAGCAGAACAACAGGGAGCATCACTGAAGCTTTCTTT
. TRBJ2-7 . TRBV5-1 CASSSQGSSYEQYF TGCGCCAGCAGCTCCCAGGGAAGCTCCTACGAGCAGTACTTC
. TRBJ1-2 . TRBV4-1 CASSQEGRGNYGYTF TGCGCCAGCAGCCAAGAGGGCCGGGGGAACTATGGCTACACCTTC
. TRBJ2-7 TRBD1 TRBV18 CASSRQGPPYEQYF TGTGCCAGCTCAAGACAGGGGCCGCCGTACGAGCAGTACTTC
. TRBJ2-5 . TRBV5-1 CASRLTETQYF TGCGCCAGTAGACTTACCGAGACCCAGTACTTC
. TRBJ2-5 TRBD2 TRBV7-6 CASSLALAGGQETQYF TGTGCCAGCAGCTTAGCGCTAGCGGGAGGGCAAGAGACCCAGTACTTC
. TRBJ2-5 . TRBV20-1 CSATGETQYF TGCAGTGCCACCGGAGAGACCCAGTACTTC
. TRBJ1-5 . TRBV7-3 CASSLGGGNQPQHF TGTGCCAGCAGCCTCGGGGGGGGCAATCAGCCCCAGCATTTT
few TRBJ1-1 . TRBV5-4 CASSLDRLEAFF TGTGCCAGCAGCTTGGATCGTCTGGAGGCTTTCTTT
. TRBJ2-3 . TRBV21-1 CASKGMNPDTQYF TGTGCCAGCAAGGGGATGAATCCAGATACGCAGTATTTT
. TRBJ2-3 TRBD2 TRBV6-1 CASSEESGRKDTQYF TGTGCCAGCAGTGAAGAAAGCGGGAGGAAAGATACGCAGTATTTT
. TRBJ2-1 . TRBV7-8 CASSLDRNNEQFF TGTGCCAGCAGCTTGGATAGAAACAATGAGCAGTTCTTC
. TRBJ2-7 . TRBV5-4 CASSLDSPPSYEQYF TGTGCCAGCAGCTTGGACAGCCCCCCCTCCTACGAGCAGTACTTC
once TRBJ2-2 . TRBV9 CASSATVGTGELFF TGTGCCAGCAGCGCTACGGTAGGCACCGGGGAGCTGTTTTTT
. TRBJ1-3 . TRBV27 CASRPASGNTIYF TGTGCCAGCAGGCCTGCCTCTGGAAACACCATATATTTT
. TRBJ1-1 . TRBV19 CASMGTRSAEAFF TGTGCCAGTATGGGGACACGGAGCGCTGAAGCTTTCTTT
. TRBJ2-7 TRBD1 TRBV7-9 CASSTYRGHGEQYF TGTGCCAGCAGCACCTACAGGGGGCATGGCGAGCAGTACTTC
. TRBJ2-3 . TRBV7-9 CASSLDTDTQYF TGTGCCAGCAGCTTAGATACAGATACGCAGTATTTT
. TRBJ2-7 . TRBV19 CASSKGRGYEQYF TGTGCCAGTAGTAAAGGGCGAGGCTACGAGCAGTACTTC
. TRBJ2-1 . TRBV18 CASSPPNGGDSGNEQFF TGTGCCAGCTCACCACCGAATGGGGGAGACTCTGGCAATGAGCAGTTCTTC
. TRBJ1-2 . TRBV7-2 CASSQGINYGYTF TGTGCCAGCAGCCAGGGGATAAACTATGGCTACACCTTC
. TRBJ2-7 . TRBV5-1 CASSITPGTLYEQYF TGCGCCAGCAGTATCACGCCCGGGACACTGTACGAGCAGTACTTC
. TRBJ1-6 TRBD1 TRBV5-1 CASSPPGQGGGSPLHF TGCGCCAGCAGCCCACCGGGACAGGGCGGAGGATCACCCCTCCACTTT
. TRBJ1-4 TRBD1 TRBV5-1 CASSGGQGGANEKLFF TGCGCCAGCAGCGGCGGACAGGGTGGAGCTAATGAAAAACTGTTTTTT
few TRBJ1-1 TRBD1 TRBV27 CASSWGTGGAGEAFF TGTGCCAGCAGTTGGGGGACAGGGGGAGCAGGTGAAGCTTTCTTT
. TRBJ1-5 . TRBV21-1 CASSTGETGGRCGNQPQHF TGTGCCAGCAGCACCGGGGAGACAGGGGGTAGGTGCGGCAATCAGCCCCAGCATTTT
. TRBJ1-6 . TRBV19 CASSSNPGFVDNSPLHF TGTGCCAGTAGTTCCAATCCGGGTTTCGTGGATAATTCACCCCTCCACTTT
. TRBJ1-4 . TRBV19 CASSNLGEKLFF TGTGCCAGTAGTAACCTAGGTGAAAAACTGTTTTTT
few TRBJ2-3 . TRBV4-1 CASRARTILGDTQYF TGCGCCAGCAGGGCCCGGACTATCTTGGGAGATACGCAGTATTTT
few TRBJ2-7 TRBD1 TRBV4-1 CASSRTTGLSSYEQYF TGCGCCAGCAGCCGGACGACAGGGCTAAGCTCCTACGAGCAGTACTTC
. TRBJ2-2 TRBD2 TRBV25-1 CASSAIPGGPTGELFF TGTGCCAGCAGTGCAATCCCGGGGGGGCCCACCGGGGAGCTGTTTTTT
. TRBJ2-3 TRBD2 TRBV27 CASSSLTGVAGVTDTQYF TGTGCCAGCAGTTCCCTCACCGGGGTAGCGGGAGTGACAGATACGCAGTATTTT
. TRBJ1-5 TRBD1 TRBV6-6 CASTDRDLWNQPQHF TGTGCCAGCACCGACAGGGATCTATGGAATCAGCCCCAGCATTTT
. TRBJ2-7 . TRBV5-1 CASSPGVTALFDEQYF TGCGCCAGCAGCCCTGGAGTAACAGCCCTTTTTGACGAGCAGTACTTC
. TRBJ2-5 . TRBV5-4 CASSLPGVQETQYF TGTGCCAGCAGCCTCCCGGGGGTACAAGAGACCCAGTACTTC
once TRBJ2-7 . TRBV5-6 CASSRKGGSFYEQYF TGTGCCAGCAGCAGGAAGGGGGGGAGTTTCTACGAGCAGTACTTC
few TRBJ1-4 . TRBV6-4 CASSDRRGEKLFF TGTGCCAGCAGTGACCGCAGGGGAGAAAAACTGTTTTTT
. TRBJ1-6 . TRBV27 CASSLSGQGPASPLHF TGTGCCAGCAGTTTATCGGGTCAGGGGCCGGCTTCACCCCTCCACTTT
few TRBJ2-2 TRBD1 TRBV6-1 CASKLGQGSGELFF TGTGCCAGCAAACTGGGACAGGGGAGCGGGGAGCTGTTTTTT
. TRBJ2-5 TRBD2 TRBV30 CAWKWREGRGETQYF TGTGCCTGGAAGTGGCGGGAGGGCCGGGGAGAGACCCAGTACTTC
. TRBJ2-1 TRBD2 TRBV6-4 CASSAQLAGNNEQFF TGTGCCAGCAGTGCCCAACTAGCGGGAAATAATGAGCAGTTCTTC